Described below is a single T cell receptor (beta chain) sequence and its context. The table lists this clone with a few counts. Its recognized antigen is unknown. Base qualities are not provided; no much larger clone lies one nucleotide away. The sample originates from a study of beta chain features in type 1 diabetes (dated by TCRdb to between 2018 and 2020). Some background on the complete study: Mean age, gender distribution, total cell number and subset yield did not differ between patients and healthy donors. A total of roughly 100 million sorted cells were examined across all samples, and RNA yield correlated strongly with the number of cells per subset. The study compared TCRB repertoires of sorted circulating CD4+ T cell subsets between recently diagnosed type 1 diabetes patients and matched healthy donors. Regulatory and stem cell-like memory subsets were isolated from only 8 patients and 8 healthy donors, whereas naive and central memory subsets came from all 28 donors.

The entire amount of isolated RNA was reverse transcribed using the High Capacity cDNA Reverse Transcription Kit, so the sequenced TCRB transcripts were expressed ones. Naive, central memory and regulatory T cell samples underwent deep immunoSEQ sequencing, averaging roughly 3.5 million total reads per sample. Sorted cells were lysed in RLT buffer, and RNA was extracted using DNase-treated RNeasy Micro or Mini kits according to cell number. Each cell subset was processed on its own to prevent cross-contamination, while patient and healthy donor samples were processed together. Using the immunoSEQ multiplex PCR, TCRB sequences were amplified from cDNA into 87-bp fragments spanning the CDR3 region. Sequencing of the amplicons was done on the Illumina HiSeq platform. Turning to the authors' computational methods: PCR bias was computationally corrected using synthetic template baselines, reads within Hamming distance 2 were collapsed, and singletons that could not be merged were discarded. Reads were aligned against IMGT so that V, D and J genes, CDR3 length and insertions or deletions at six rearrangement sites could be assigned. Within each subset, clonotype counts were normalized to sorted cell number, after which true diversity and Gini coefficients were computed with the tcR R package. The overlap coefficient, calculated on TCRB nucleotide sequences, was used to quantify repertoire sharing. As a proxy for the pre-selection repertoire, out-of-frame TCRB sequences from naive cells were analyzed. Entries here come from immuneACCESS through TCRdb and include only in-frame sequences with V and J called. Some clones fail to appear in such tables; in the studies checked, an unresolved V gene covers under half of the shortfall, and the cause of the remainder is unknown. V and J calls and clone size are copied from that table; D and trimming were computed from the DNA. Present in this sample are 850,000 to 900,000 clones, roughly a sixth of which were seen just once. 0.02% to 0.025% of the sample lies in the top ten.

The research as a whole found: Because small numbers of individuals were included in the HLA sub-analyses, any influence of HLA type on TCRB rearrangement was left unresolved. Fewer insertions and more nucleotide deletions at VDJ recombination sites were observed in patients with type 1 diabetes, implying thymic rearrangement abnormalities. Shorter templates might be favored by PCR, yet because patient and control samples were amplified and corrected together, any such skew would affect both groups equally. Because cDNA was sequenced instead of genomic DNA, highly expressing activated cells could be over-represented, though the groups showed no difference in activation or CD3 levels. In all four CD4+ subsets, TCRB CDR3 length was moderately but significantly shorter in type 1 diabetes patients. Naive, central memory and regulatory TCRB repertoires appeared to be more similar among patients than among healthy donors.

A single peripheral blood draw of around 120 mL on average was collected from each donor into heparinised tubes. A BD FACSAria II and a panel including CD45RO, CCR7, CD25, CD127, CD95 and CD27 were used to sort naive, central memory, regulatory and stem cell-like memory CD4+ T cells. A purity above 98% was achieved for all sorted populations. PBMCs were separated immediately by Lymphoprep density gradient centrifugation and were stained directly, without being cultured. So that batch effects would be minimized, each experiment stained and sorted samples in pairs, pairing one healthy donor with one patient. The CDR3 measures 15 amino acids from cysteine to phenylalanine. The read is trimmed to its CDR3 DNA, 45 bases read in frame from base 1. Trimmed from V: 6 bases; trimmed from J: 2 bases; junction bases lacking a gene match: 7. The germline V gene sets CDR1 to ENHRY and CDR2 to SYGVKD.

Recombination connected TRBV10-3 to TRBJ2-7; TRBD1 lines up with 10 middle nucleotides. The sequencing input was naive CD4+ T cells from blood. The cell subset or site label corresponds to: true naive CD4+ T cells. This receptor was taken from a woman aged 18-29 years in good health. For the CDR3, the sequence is CAISSGTGDTYEQYF. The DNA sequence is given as TGTGCCATCAGCTCTGGGACAGGGGACACCTACGAGCAGTACTTC.